This TCR beta chain emerged from a study of T cells in Graves' hyperthyroidism and ophthalmopathy. Exclusion criteria comprised uncontrolled infection, other autoimmune disease, pregnancy or lactation. Diagnosing involved the use of clinical symptoms, serum thyroxine and TRAb, thyroid ultrasound and orbital computed tomography. Amplification yielded TCR beta CDR3 regions, with RNA transcripts as the source. Using the HTBI primer set, a first-round RT-PCR was run on the TCR CDR3. TCRdb passed the multiplex PCR reads through MiXCR, listing each CDR3 protein once. Here the sample spans about 640,000 distinct CDR3 sequences, roughly 20% being singletons. In germline, CDR1 is GTSNPN, CDR2 SVGIG (reference sequence). The CDR3 has 11 residues. Unmatched junction bases numbered 8, after V lost 4 bases and J lost 12 bases. This clonotype was counted many times.

This chain joins TRBV30 and TRBJ1-1; 7 positions agree with TRBD1. The sample was blood. This sequence originates from a man aged 25 to 45 with Graves' ophthalmopathy. The CDR3 DNA sequence: TGTGCCTGGAAGTATGCAGGGGGAACTTTCTTT. Protein product: CAWKYAGGTFF.